This T cell receptor beta chain stems from a study of T cell responses to AZD1222 COVID-19 vaccine. Study-level information: Second-dose intervals of approximately 4 or approximately 12 weeks were pooled. Study-level findings and limits: Spike-wide vaccine-associated CD4 TCRs dominated at 160-218 and 743-854. Baseline seropositivity occurred in only six AZD1222 recipients.

Germline V CDR1 and CDR2: SGDLS, YYNGEE. The CDR3 loop spans 16 amino acids. V dropped 4 bases and J dropped 6; count of bases not matched to a gene: 9. The data were produced by immunoSEQ multiplex PCR, yet TCRdb's version contains in-frame clones alone and is incomplete. Altogether around 110,000 clones are present, roughly 87% being singletons, with the ten largest covering around 7%. About this clone: As yet, its antigen is unknown.

The sequence was collected from an adult in good health. V usage is TRBV9 and J usage is TRBJ2-2; 10 nucleotides match TRBD1. The starting material was peripheral blood, obtained on day 0 of AZD1222 vaccination. The CDR3 bases are TGTGCCAGCAGCTACAGGGACAGGGGTTTTGCCGGGGAGCTGTTTTTT. It encodes CASSYRDRGFAGELFF. The variable domain in full, completed from reference TRBV9 and TRBJ2-2, reads DSGVTQTPKHLITATGQRVTLRCSPRSGDLSVYWYQQSLDQGLQFLIQYYNGEERAKGNILERFSAQQFPDLHSELNLSSLELGDSALYFCASSYRDRGFAGELFFGEGSRLTVL.